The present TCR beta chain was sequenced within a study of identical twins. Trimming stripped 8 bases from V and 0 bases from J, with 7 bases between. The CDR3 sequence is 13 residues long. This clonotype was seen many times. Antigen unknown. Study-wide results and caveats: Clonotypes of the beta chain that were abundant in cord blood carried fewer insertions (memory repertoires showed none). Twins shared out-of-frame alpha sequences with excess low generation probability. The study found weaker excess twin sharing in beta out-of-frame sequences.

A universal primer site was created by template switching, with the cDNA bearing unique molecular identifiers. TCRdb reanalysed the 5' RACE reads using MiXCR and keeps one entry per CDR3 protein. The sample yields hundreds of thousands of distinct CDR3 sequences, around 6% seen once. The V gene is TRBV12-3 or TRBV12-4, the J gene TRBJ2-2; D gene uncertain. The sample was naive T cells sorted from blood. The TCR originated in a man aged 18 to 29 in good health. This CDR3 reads CASRSANTGELFF. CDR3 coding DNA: TGTGCCAGCCGTTCAGCGAACACCGGGGAGCTGTTTTTT.